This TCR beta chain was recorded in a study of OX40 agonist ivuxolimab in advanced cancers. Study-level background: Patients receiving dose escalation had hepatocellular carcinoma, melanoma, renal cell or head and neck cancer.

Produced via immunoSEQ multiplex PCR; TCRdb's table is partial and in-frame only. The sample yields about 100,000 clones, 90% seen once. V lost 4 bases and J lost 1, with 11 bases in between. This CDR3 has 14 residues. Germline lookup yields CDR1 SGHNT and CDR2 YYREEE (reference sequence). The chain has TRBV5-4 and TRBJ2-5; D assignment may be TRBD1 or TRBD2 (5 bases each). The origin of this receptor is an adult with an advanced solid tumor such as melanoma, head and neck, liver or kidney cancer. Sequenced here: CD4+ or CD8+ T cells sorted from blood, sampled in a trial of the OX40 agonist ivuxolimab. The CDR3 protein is CASSRGGTQETQYF. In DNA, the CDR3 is TGTGCCAGCAGCCGGGGTGGGACCCAAGAGACCCAGTACTTC.